The TCR beta chain under discussion was sequenced for a study of CXCR3-negative and CXCR3-positive naive CD8 T cells. Study-wide results and caveats: Memory CD8+ cells showed much lower diversity, while both naive subsets were comparably high. CXCR3-negative naive cells had less hydrophobic TRB CDR3s than did CXCR3-positive naive cells. Cryopreservation partially decreased CXCR3 expression, and most assays used fresh PBMCs.

Via 5' RACE with UMI labels, TRB cDNA libraries were prepared. One entry per CDR3 protein, without DNA, is what TCRdb gives after re-calling the 5' RACE reads. Its table records 5,000 to 6,500 distinct CDR3 sequences. Frequency places this clonotype as medium-sized. Antigen: not known. The germline gives CDR1 MNHEY, CDR2 SMNVEV (reference sequence). The CDR3 totals 14 residues. The chain recombines TRBV27 with TRBJ2-3. Sequences were obtained from naive CXCR3+ CD8+ T cells from blood. Subset meaning: CD45RO-CCR7+CD27+CD95- naive CD8+ T cells expressing CXCR3 (TNR3+). The clonotype originates from a human donor in good health. Some clones in this sample may be carry-over from other donors' samples. The CDR3 protein is CASSLSGSADTQYF.